The 3 T cell receptor beta chains below come from one sample, sequenced in a study of T-cell reconstitution after alpha-beta-depleted transplantation in children. This sample's TCRbeta library carried unique molecular identifier barcodes. Each CDR3 protein is one row after TCRdb ran MiXCR on the PCR reads. The sample records fewer than 550,000 distinct CDR3 sequences, about 16% being singletons. Material: PBMCs, mostly from graft donor cells, obtained 360 days after TCRalphabeta/CD19-depleted stem cell transplant. All receptors come from a boy in the first two years of life who had a stem cell transplant for Wiskott-Aldrich syndrome, so the T cells may come from the graft donor.

This clonotype was found a few times. CDR3: CASSLRTGSSSYNSPLHF. CDR3 coding DNA: TGTGCCAGCAGCCTAAGGACAGGGTCGAGCTCCTATAATTCACCCCTCCACTTT. V gene TRBV3-1 combines with J gene TRBJ1-6; TRBD1 matches 8 bases. After removal of 4 bases from V and 0 bases from J, the junction contained 8 bases not matched to a gene. There are 18 residues in the CDR3. Germline V gene lookup returns CDR1 LGHDT and CDR2 YNNKEL (reference sequence).

This clonotype was detected a few times. The gene calls are TRBV11-1 and TRBJ2-1; 12 nucleotides line up with TRBD2. V gave up 0 bases and J gave up 4 bases; unmatched junction bases: 10. CDR1 and CDR2 from the germline V gene are SGHAT and FQDESV (reference sequence). The CDR3 spans 19 residues. The DNA for the CDR3 is TGTGCCAGCAGCTTAGCATTTCGTGGACTAGCGGGATCTTACAATGAGCAGTTCTTC. Translated, it gives CASSLAFRGLAGSYNEQFF.

The chain employs TRBV5-1 and TRBJ2-7; 8 bases are shared with TRBD1. This CDR3 is built from 15 residues. V trimming: 2 bases; J trimming: 4 bases; junction bases outside the gene matches: 8. Germline loops: CDR1 SGHRS, CDR2 YFSETQ. CDR3 nucleotides: TGCGCCAGCAGCTTCGTAACAGGGGGTCCTTACGAGCAGTACTTC. This codes for CASSFVTGGPYEQYF. Combining the CDR3 with reference TRBV5-1 and TRBJ2-7 gives the whole variable domain KAGVTQTPRYLIKTRGQQVTLSCSPISGHRSVSWYQQTPGQGLQFLFEYFSETQRNKGNFPGRFSGRQFSNSRSEMNVSTLELGDSALYLCASSFVTGGPYEQYFGPGTRLTVT.